The clone carrying this T cell receptor (beta chain) showed up many times. The antigen is unknown. These data come from a study of identical twins. Healthy Caucasians provided all donations. General study points: Twins' surplus sharing was weaker for beta out-of-frame sequences. Invariant MAIT and iNKT cells may have partly biased zero-insertion analyses.

TCRdb independently ran MiXCR on the 5' RACE reads; one entry per CDR3 protein. The sample holds more than 350,000 distinct CDR3 sequences, approximately 9.1% seen once. Sequenced material: naive T cells sorted from blood. This clonotype was obtained from a woman aged 45-65 years in good health.

The CDR3 DNA reads as TGCGCCAGCAGCTTGTATCAGGGCGTCTATGGCTACACCTTC. It specifies CASSLYQGVYGYTF. This chain uses TRBV5-1 with TRBJ1-2; D possibly corresponds to TRBD1 (5 bases). V shed 1 base and J shed 4 bases, with 11 bases lying between them. In germline, CDR1 is SGHRS, CDR2 YFSETQ. The CDR3 has 14 amino acids.